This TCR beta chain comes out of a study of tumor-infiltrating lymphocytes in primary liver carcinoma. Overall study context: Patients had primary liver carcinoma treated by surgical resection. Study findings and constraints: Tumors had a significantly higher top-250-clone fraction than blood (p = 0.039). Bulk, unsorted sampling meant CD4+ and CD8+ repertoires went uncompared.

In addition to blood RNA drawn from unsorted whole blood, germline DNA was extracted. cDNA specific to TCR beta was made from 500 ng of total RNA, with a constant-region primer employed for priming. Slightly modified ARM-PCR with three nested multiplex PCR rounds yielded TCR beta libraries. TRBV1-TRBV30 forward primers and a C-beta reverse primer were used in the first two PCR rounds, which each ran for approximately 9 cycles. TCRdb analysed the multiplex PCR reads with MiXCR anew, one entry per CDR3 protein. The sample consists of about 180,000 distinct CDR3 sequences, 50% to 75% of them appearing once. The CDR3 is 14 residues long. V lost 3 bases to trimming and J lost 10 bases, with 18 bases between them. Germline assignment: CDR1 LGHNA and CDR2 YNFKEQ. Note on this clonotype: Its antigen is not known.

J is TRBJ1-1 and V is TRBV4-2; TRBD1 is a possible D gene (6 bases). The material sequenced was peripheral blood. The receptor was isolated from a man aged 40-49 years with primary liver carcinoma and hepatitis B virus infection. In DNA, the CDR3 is TGTGCCAGCAGCCAGGATCTCAGGGGCGAAGTAGCTTTCTTT. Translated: CASSQDLRGEVAFF.